This TCR beta chain was recovered during a study of identical twins. Overall study results and limits: In drawing conclusions, the study used cross-sectional statistical analysis and did not follow the same donors. Fewer insertions marked abundant cord blood beta clonotypes; young adult naive trended weakly, memory not at all.

This clonotype has a count of ten or more. Its antigen is as yet unknown. MiXCR, run by TCRdb on the 5' RACE reads, gives a single entry per CDR3 protein. The sample lists about 890,000 distinct CDR3 sequences; over 9% were seen once. The CDR3 length is 12 residues. J was trimmed by 15 bases and V by 1 base; bases with no gene match: 3. Germline V CDR1 and CDR2: LGHDT, YNNKEL (reference sequence). These sequences were also reported in another study, on yellow fever vaccine responses in identical twins.

The chain has TRBV3-1 and TRBJ2-1, with 10 bases lining up with TRBD2. The sequencing input was PBMCs. This TCR came from a woman aged 18-29 years in good health. In DNA, the CDR3 is TGTGCCAGCAGCCAAGTCGGGACTAGCGTGTTCTTC. It encodes CASSQVGTSVFF.